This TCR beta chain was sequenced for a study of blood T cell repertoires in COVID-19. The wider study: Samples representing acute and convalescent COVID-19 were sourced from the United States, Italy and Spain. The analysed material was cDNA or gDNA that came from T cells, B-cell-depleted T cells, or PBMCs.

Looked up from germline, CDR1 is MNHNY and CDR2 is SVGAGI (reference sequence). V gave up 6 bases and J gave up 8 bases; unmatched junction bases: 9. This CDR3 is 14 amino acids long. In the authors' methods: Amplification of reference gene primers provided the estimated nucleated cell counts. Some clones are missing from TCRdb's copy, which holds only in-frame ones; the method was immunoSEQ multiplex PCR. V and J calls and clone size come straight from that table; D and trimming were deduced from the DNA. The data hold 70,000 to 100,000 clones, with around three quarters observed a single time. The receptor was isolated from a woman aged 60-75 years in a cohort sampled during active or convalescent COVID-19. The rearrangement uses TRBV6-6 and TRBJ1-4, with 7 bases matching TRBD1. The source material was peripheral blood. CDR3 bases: TGTGCCAGCAGATCACAGGGGATTGGCGAAAAACTGTTTTTT. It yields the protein CASRSQGIGEKLFF.